This T cell receptor (beta chain) was recorded in a study of identical twins. General study findings and limits: Out-of-frame alpha sequences shared between twins exhibited an excess of low generation probability.

Trimming cost V 3 bases and J 8 bases, with 14 bases left between them. Germline V gene lookup returns CDR1 MNHEY and CDR2 SMNVEV (reference sequence). The CDR3 is 14 amino acids. MiXCR, run by TCRdb on the 5' RACE reads, gives a single entry per CDR3 protein. The table includes 200,000 to 250,000 distinct CDR3 sequences, 5.5% to 7.5% detected once. This clonotype was seen many times. Its antigen is unknown. The same sample was also studied in work on T cells expressing NK-cell markers.

The J gene is TRBJ2-1, the V gene TRBV27; D is ambiguous. The origin of this receptor is a woman under 30 in good health. Sequenced input: CD8+ T cells sorted from blood. The CDR3: CASSFDSPRYEQFF. CDR3 nucleotides: TGTGCCAGCAGTTTCGATTCCCCGCGGTATGAGCAGTTCTTC.